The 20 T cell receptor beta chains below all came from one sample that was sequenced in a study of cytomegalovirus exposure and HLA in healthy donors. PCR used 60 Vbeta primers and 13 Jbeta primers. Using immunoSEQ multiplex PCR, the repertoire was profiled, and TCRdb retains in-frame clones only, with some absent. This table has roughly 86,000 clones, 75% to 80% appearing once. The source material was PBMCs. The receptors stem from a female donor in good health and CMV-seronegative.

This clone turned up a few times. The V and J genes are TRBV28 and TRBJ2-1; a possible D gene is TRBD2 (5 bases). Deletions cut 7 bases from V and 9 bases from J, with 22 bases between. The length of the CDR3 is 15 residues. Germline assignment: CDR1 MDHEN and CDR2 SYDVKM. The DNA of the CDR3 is TGTGCCAGCACCCTGGGTGGGAGTGTCTCTACTGAGCAGTTCTTC. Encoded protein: CASTLGGSVSTEQFF. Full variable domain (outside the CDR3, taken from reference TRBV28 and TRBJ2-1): DVKVTQSSRYLVKRTGEKVFLECVQDMDHENMFWYRQDPGLGLRLIYFSYDVKMKEKGDIPEGYSVSREKKERFSLILESASTNQTSMYLCASTLGGSVSTEQFFGPGTRLTVL.

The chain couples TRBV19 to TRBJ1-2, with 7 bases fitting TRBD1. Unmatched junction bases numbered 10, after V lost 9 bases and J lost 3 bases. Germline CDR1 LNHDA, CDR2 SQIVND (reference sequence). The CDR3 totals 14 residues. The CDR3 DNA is TGTGCCAGCCTTCCCGGGACAGCCGACTATGGCTACACCTTC. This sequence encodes CASLPGTADYGYTF.

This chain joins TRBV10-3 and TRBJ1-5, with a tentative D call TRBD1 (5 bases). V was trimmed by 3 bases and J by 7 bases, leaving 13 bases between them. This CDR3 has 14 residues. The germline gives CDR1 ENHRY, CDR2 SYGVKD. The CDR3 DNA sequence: TGTGCCATCAGTGATGGGTCAGGGTCCCAGCCCCAGCATTTT. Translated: CAISDGSGSQPQHF.

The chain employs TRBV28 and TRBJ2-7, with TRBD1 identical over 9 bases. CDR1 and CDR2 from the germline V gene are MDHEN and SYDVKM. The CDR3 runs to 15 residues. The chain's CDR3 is CASLGGQGSAYEQYF. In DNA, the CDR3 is TGTGCTTCCCTCGGAGGACAGGGGTCGGCCTACGAGCAGTACTTC.

CDR3 DNA sequence: TGTGCCAGCAGCTCACCGGGGGCGGGGACAGGGTATGGGGAAAAACTGTTTTTT. It yields the protein CASSSPGAGTGYGEKLFF. V gene TRBV7-6 combines with J gene TRBJ1-4; TRBD1 aligns across 9 bases. With 4 bases clipped from V and 8 bases from J, the junction kept 17 bases outside the gene matches. The CDR3 runs 18 residues. The germline CDR1 and CDR2 sequences are SGHVS and FNYEAQ.

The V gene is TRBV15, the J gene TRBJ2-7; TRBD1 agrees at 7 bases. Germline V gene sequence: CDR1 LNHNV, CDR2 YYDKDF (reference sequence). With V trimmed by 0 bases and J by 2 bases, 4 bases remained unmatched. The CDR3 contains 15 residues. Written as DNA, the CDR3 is TGTGCCACCAGCAGAGACAAGGGGGCCACCTACGAGCAGTACTTC. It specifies CATSRDKGATYEQYF.

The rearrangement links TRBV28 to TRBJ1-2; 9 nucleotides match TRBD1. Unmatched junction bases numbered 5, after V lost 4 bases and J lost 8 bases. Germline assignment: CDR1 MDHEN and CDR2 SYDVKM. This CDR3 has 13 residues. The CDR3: CASSSQGARGYTF. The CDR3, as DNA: TGTGCCAGCAGTTCACAGGGGGCGCGAGGCTACACCTTC.

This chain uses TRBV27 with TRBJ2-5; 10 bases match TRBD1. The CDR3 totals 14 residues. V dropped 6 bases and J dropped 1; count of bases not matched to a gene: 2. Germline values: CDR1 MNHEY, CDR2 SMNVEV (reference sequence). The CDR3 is CASSGTGVQETQYF. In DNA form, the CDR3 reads TGTGCCAGCAGCGGGACAGGGGTCCAAGAGACCCAGTACTTC.

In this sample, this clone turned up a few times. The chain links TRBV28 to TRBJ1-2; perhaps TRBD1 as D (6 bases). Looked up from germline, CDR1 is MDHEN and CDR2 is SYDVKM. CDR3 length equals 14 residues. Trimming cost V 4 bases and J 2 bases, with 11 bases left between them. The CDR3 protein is CASSSADRNYGYTF. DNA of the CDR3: TGTGCCAGCAGTTCCGCGGACAGAAACTATGGCTACACCTTC.

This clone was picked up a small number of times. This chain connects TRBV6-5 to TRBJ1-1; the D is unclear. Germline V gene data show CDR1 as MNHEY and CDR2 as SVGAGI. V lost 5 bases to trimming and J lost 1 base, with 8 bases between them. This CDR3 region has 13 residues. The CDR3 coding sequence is TGTGCCAGCAGTCCCTCGGGGAACACTGAAGCTTTCTTT. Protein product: CASSPSGNTEAFF.

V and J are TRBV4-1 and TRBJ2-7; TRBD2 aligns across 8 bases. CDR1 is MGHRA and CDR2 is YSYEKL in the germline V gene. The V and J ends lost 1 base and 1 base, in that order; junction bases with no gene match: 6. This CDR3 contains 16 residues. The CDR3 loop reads CASSQGGAGVSYEQYF. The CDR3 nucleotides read TGCGCCAGCAGCCAAGGAGGAGCGGGGGTTTCCTACGAGCAGTACTTC.

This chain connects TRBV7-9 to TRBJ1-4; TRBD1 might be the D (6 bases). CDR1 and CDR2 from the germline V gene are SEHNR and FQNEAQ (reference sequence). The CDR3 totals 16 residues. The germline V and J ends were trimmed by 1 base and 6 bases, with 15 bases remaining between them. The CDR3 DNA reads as TGTGCCAGCAGCTTAGGACGGGGGGGCCCCGATGAAAAACTGTTTTTT. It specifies CASSLGRGGPDEKLFF.

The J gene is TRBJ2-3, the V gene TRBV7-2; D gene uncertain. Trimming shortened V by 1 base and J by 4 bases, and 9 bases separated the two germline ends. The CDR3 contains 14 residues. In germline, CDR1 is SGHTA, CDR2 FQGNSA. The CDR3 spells CASSLGLPPDTQYF. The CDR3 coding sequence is TGTGCCAGCAGCTTAGGACTTCCTCCAGATACGCAGTATTTT.

CDR3 amino acids: CASSPRPATGLSMGTEAFF. The CDR3 DNA reads as TGTGCCAGCTCACCCAGGCCGGCGACAGGGCTTAGCATGGGCACTGAAGCTTTCTTT. The J gene is TRBJ1-1, the V gene TRBV18; TRBD1 matches at 7 bases. The CDR3 consists of 19 residues. The V segment lost 3 bases and the J segment 4 bases; nucleotides outside the gene matches: 20. The germline CDR1 and CDR2 sequences are KGHSH and LQKENI.

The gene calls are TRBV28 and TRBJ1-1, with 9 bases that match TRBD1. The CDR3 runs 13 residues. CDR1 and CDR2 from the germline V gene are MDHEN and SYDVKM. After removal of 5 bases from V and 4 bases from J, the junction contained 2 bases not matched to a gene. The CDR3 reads CASSGTGSTEAFF. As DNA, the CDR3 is TGTGCCAGCAGTGGGACAGGGTCCACTGAAGCTTTCTTT.

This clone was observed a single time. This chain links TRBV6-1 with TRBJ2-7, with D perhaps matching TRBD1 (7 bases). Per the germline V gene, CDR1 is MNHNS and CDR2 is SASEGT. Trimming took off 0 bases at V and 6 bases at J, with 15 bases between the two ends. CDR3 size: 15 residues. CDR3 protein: CASSEALGRGAEQYF. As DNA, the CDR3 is TGTGCCAGCAGTGAAGCGCTTGGCAGGGGGGCCGAGCAGTACTTC.

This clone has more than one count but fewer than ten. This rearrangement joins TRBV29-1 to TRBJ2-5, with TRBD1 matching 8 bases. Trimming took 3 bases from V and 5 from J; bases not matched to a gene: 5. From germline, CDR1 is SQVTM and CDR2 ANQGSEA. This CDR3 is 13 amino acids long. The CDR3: CSVEGQDGETQYF. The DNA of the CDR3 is TGCAGCGTTGAGGGACAGGATGGGGAGACCCAGTACTTC.

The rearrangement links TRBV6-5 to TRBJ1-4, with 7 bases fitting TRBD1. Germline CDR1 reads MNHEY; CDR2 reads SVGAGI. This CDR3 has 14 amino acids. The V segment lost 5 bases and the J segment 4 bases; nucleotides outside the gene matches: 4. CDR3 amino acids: CASSPRDSNEKLFF. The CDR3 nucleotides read TGTGCCAGCAGTCCCCGGGACAGTAATGAAAAACTGTTTTTT.

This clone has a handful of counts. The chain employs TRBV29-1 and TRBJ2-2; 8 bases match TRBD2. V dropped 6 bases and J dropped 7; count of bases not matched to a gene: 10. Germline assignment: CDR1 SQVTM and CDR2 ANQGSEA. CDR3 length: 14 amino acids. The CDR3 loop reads CSVSGLVGGGELFF. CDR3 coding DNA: TGCAGCGTCTCGGGACTAGTGGGGGGCGGGGAGCTGTTTTTT.

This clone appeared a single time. This chain's CDR3 is CASSQDRQGNQPQHF. CDR3 bases: TGCGCCAGCAGCCAAGACCGACAGGGCAATCAGCCCCAGCATTTT. The chain combines TRBV4-3 with TRBJ1-5, with TRBD1 as a possible D gene (6 bases). There are 15 residues in the CDR3. The V gene's germline CDR1 is LGHNA and CDR2 YSLEER. Trimming pared 0 bases from V and 2 bases from J, leaving 8 bases between.